Listed here are 18 T cell receptor beta chains from one sample, sequenced in a study of healthy donors' naive CD4 and CD8 T cells. Starting from about 0.55 ug of total RNA, TCR libraries were made with linear amplification. TCRdb reprocessed the reads with MiXCR, giving one entry per CDR3 protein. Of about 180,000 distinct CDR3 sequences detected, about 74% appear once; the ten largest clones hold about 2.3%. Sequences were obtained from naive CD4+ and CD8+ T cells sorted from blood, pooled from several donors. Receptors originate from a pool of human donors in good health; the sample pools cells from several healthy donors.

The rearrangement uses TRBV29-1 and TRBJ2-1, with D unresolved. CDR3 length: 12 amino acids. V shed 0 bases and J shed 4 bases, with 4 bases lying between them. CDR1 is SQVTM, CDR2 ANQGSEA, per germline. CDR3 sequence reads: CSVEDVYNEQFF. The CDR3 nucleotides are TGCAGCGTTGAAGATGTTTACAATGAGCAGTTCTTC.

The V call is TRBV29-1, the J call TRBJ2-5, with a possible D match to TRBD1 (7 bases). The germline V gene encodes CDR1 SQVTM and CDR2 ANQGSEA. The CDR3 has 14 amino acids. Trimming removed 7 bases from V and 9 bases from J, with 24 bases in between. DNA of the CDR3: TGCAGCGCCTGGAGGGGACAGCGTTCCTCGGCCCAGTACTTC. It codes for CSAWRGQRSSAQYF.

The genes are TRBV27 and TRBJ2-7, with D uncertain. Trimming stripped 6 bases from V and 3 bases from J, with 9 bases between. The CDR3 is 12 residues long. Germline V gene data show CDR1 as MNHEY and CDR2 as SMNVEV (reference sequence). CDR3 sequence: CASRSLYYEQYF. Here the CDR3 DNA reads TGTGCCAGCAGATCGCTATACTACGAGCAGTACTTC.

The chain couples TRBV29-1 to TRBJ1-5, with D maybe TRBD1 (5 bases). The CDR3 is 12 amino acids. Germline-derived CDR1 and CDR2 are SQVTM and ANQGSEA. CDR3 DNA sequence: TGCAGTGTCAGGGAAGGCAATCAGCCCCAGCATTTT. Translated, it gives CSVREGNQPQHF.

This clonotype appeared a few times. The CDR3 DNA follows: TGTGCCAGCAGACTAGCGGGAGGGCCAGATACGCAGTATTTT. Protein sequence: CASRLAGGPDTQYF. The rearrangement joins TRBV27 to TRBJ2-3; 13 bases match TRBD2. There are 14 residues in the CDR3. Germline V CDR1 and CDR2: MNHEY, SMNVEV (reference sequence). J lost 4 bases, V lost 6 bases, and 1 base had no gene match.

The chain combines TRBV19 with TRBJ1-5; 7 bases fit TRBD1. V dropped 7 bases and J dropped 6; count of bases not matched to a gene: 6. This CDR3 comprises 13 residues. The germline CDR1 and CDR2 sequences are LNHDA and SQIVND (reference sequence). The CDR3 DNA reads as TGTGCCAGTACCGCGACAGGGTTTCAGCCCCAGCATTTT. Protein sequence: CASTATGFQPQHF.

This chain uses TRBV29-1 with TRBJ2-1, with D possibly being TRBD1 or TRBD2 (5 bases each). The CDR3 is made up of 13 amino acids. V dropped 7 bases and J dropped 2 bases, with 12 bases sitting between them. From germline, CDR1 is SQVTM and CDR2 ANQGSEA. In nucleotides, the CDR3 is TGCAGCGGTGCCGGGACCACCTACAATGAGCAGTTCTTC. The encoded protein is CSGAGTTYNEQFF.

V and J are TRBV5-5 and TRBJ2-1; 7 bases map to TRBD2. Germline trimming cut 3 bases from V and 3 bases from J; bases unmatched to any gene: 3. CDR3 length equals 14 residues. The germline gives CDR1 SGHKS, CDR2 YYEKEE (reference sequence). The CDR3 spells CASSSGLFYNEQFF. The CDR3 DNA reads TGTGCCAGCAGCTCGGGACTATTCTACAATGAGCAGTTCTTC.

V gene TRBV29-1 combines with J gene TRBJ1-2, with D possibly TRBD1 on 6 matching bases. CDR3 length equals 14 residues. The germline V gene encodes CDR1 SQVTM and CDR2 ANQGSEA. Trimming left V 4 bases short and J 7 bases short, with 19 bases between. The CDR3 bases are TGCAGCGTTGGACGGGGGCCCTTCGAAGGTGGCTACACCTTC. Translating gives CSVGRGPFEGGYTF.

This clonotype was seen only a few times. The chain uses TRBV29-1 and TRBJ2-1; the D is unclear. Trimming removed 5 bases from V and 5 bases from J, with 4 bases in between. Germline assignment: CDR1 SQVTM and CDR2 ANQGSEA. The CDR3 sequence is 10 residues long. The CDR3 is CSVLDNEQFF. The CDR3 DNA reads TGCAGCGTTTTGGACAATGAGCAGTTCTTC.

The chain couples TRBV25-1 to TRBJ2-5, with 8 positions matching TRBD1. There are 15 residues in the CDR3. Germline lookup yields CDR1 MGHDK and CDR2 SYGVNS. The V segment lost 4 bases and the J segment 4 bases; nucleotides outside the gene matches: 8. The CDR3 DNA follows: TGTGCCAGCAGTGCCCGGACAGGGTGGCGAGAGACCCAGTACTTC. It codes for CASSARTGWRETQYF.

The rearrangement uses TRBV5-1 and TRBJ2-3; D not certain. Trimming cost V 4 bases and J 6 bases, with 24 bases left between them. Germline V CDR1 and CDR2: SGHRS, YFSETQ. This CDR3 comprises 17 residues. CDR3 nucleotide sequence: TGCGCCAGCAGCCCGGTGAGTCGGACGGAGATAGGGGATACGCAGTATTTT. The encoded protein is CASSPVSRTEIGDTQYF.

The chain is built from TRBV20-1 and TRBJ2-1, with D perhaps TRBD2 (6 bases). Looked up from germline, CDR1 is DFQATT and CDR2 is SNEGSKA (reference sequence). Trimming took off 1 base at V and 3 bases at J, with 13 bases between the two ends. The CDR3 covers 15 residues. CDR3 loop: CSARVRRGDYNEQFF. In DNA, the CDR3 is TGCAGTGCTAGAGTCAGGAGGGGCGACTACAATGAGCAGTTCTTC.

CDR3 loop: CSVTGQGRYGYTF. In DNA, the CDR3 is TGCAGCGTTACGGGACAGGGACGCTATGGCTACACCTTC. The rearrangement joins TRBV29-1 to TRBJ1-2, with 9 positions matching TRBD1. J gave up 4 bases and V 5 bases, and 5 bases lay outside the gene matches. This CDR3 has 13 amino acids. Germline loops: CDR1 SQVTM, CDR2 ANQGSEA.

This chain links TRBV19 with TRBJ1-1; maybe TRBD1 (5 bases). This CDR3 is built from 13 residues. V lost 0 bases, J lost 5 bases, and 7 bases lay in between. CDR1 and CDR2 from the germline V gene are LNHDA and SQIVND (reference sequence). The CDR3 DNA follows: TGTGCCAGTAGTATAGACCGGGGGACTGAAGCTTTCTTT. Translating it yields CASSIDRGTEAFF.

J is TRBJ1-2 and V is TRBV27; no clear D gene. CDR3 size: 15 residues. The V gene's germline CDR1 is MNHEY and CDR2 SMNVEV (reference sequence). Trimming removed 3 bases from V and 4 bases from J, with 15 bases in between. The chain's CDR3 is CASSFKEGSIYGYTF. The CDR3 bases are TGTGCCAGCAGTTTTAAGGAGGGTTCTATCTATGGCTACACCTTC.

This clonotype was observed once. The chain recombines TRBV29-1 with TRBJ2-7; D is uncertain. Germline lookup yields CDR1 SQVTM and CDR2 ANQGSEA. This CDR3 contains 13 residues. The ends were cut back, 4 bases at V and 0 bases at J, with 10 bases in the middle. The CDR3 nucleotides are TGCAGCGTTGTCTCGCATCGCTCCTACGAGCAGTACTTC. Translated: CSVVSHRSYEQYF.

In DNA, the CDR3 is TGCAGCGCACCTGGAGCCTCCGGGACCCAGTACTTC. The encoded protein is CSAPGASGTQYF. The rearrangement links TRBV29-1 to TRBJ2-5; D is ambiguous. V shed 7 bases and J shed 7 bases, with 16 bases lying between them. From germline, CDR1 is SQVTM and CDR2 ANQGSEA. The CDR3 is made up of 12 amino acids.